This T cell receptor (beta chain) emerged from a study of identical twins. Study observations and caveats: Invariant MAIT and iNKT cells may have partly biased zero-insertion analyses. Findings came from cross-sectional statistics, without long-term follow-up of donors. Insertion counts were lower in abundant cord blood beta clonotypes, a trend that memory repertoires did not show.

MiXCR was run by TCRdb on the 5' RACE reads, yielding one entry per CDR3 protein. The sample records 250,000 or so distinct CDR3 sequences, 5.5% to 8% being singletons. This clonotype was recorded at least ten times. Its antigen is undetermined. Healthy Caucasians were all of the donors. The CDR3 sequence is 19 residues long. J lost 0 bases, V lost 0 bases, and 6 bases had no gene match. From germline, CDR1 is LGHNT and CDR2 FRNRAP. The same specimen was also included in a second study, on yellow fever vaccine responses in identical twins.

J is TRBJ2-1 and V is TRBV12-5; 12 bases fit TRBD2. Material: memory (CD45RO+) T cells sorted from blood. This clonotype was sampled from a woman between 18 and 29 years old in good health. CDR3 DNA sequence: TGTGCTAGTGGTTTGGTATTTCGGACTAGCGGGAACTCCTACAATGAGCAGTTCTTC. It codes for CASGLVFRTSGNSYNEQFF.